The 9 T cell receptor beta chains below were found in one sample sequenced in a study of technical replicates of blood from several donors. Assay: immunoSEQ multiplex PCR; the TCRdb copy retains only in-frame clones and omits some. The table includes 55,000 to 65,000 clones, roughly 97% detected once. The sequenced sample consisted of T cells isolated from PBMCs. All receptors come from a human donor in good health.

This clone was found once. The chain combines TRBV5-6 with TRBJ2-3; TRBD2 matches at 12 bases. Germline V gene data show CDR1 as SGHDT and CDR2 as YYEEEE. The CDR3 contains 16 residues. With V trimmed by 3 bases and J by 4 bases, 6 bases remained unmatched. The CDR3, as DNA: TGTGCCAGCAGCTCCCCTAGCGGGGGGGCGGCAGATACGCAGTATTTT. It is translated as CASSSPSGGAADTQYF.

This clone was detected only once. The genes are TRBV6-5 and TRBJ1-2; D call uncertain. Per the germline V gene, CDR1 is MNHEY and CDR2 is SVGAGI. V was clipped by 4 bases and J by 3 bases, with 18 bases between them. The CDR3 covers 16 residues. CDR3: CASSFSPLLRDYGYTF. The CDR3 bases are TGTGCCAGCAGTTTTTCCCCCCTACTCCGGGACTATGGCTACACCTTC.

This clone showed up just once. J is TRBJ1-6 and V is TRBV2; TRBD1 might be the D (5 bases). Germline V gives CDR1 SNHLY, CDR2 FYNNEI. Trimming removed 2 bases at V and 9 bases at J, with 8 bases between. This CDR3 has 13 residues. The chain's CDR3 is CASSELQGSPLHF. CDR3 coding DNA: TGTGCCAGCAGTGAACTCCAGGGTTCACCCCTCCACTTT.

CDR3 residues: CASSDTRQGAKNIQYF. The DNA of the CDR3 is TGTGCCAGCAGCGATACCCGTCAGGGGGCCAAAAACATTCAGTACTTC. This rearrangement joins TRBV5-5 to TRBJ2-4; perhaps TRBD1 as D (6 bases). V was clipped by 4 bases and J by 1 base, with 15 bases between them. Germline CDR1 reads SGHKS; CDR2 reads YYEKEE (reference sequence). The CDR3 sequence is 16 residues long. Filled out from reference TRBV5-5 and TRBJ2-4, the complete variable domain reads DAGVTQSPTHLIKTRGQQVTLRCSPISGHKSVSWYQQVLGQGPQFIFQYYEKEERGRGNFPDRFSARQFPNYSSELNVNALLLGDSALYLCASSDTRQGAKNIQYFGAGTRLSVL.

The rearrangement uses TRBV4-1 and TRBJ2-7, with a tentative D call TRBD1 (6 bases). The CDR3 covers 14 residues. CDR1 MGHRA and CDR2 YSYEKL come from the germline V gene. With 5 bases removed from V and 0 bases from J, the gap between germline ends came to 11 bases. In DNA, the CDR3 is TGCGCCAGCAGCGACGGCAGGGGCTCCTACGAGCAGTACTTC. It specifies CASSDGRGSYEQYF.

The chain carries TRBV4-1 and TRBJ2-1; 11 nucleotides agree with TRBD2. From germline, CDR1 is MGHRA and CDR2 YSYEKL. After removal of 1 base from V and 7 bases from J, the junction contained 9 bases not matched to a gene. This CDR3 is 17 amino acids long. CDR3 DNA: TGCGCCAGCAGCCAAGCCAGGGGACTAGCGGTTGGAAATGAGCAGTTCTTC. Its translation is CASSQARGLAVGNEQFF.

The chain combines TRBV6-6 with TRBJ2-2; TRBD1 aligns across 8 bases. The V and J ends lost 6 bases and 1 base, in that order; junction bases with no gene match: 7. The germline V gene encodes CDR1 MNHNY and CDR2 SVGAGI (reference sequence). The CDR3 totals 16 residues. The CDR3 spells CASSHDRGRNTGELFF. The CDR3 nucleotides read TGTGCCAGCAGCCACGACAGGGGAAGGAACACCGGGGAGCTGTTTTTT.

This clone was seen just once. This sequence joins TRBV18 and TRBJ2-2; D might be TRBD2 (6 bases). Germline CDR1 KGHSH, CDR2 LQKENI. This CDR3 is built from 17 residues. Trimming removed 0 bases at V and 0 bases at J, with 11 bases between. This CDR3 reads CASSPPGGVANTGELFF. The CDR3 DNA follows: TGTGCCAGCTCACCACCGGGCGGGGTCGCGAACACCGGGGAGCTGTTTTTT.

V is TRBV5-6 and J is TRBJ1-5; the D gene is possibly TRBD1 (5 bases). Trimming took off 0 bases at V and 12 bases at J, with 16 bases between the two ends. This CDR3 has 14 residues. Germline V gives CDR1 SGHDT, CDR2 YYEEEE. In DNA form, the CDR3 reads TGTGCCAGCAGCTTGGTGGGCAGGGATGATCTCCAGCATTTT. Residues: CASSLVGRDDLQHF.